This T cell receptor (beta chain) originates from a study of T cell repertoires in cytomegalovirus infection. Broader study findings: The ex vivo response was dominated by HLA-C-restricted CMV-specific TCR beta clonotypes.

The germline V and J ends were trimmed by 4 bases and 8 bases, with 21 bases remaining between them. CDR3 length: 15 residues. The germline V gene encodes CDR1 SGDLS and CDR2 YYNGEE. Comment on this clonotype: Its antigen is unknown.

TCRdb used MiXCR to reprocess the reads, holding one entry per CDR3 protein. The repertoire holds approximately 730,000 distinct CDR3 sequences, with under 35% as singletons. The gene calls are TRBV9 and TRBJ1-2; D is unclear. This clonotype originated in a human donor in good health (CMV status not recorded). Some clones in this sample may be carry-over from other donors' samples. The sample in question was cultured CD8+ T cells from PBMCs, obtained from culture after CMV antigen stimulation. For the CDR3, the DNA is TGTGCCAGCAGCCTGACGGACGGAGTGAGGAGAGGCTACACCTTC. Translating it yields CASSLTDGVRRGYTF.